This T cell receptor beta chain was captured by sequencing in a study of early T cells in non-severe SARS-CoV-2 infection (dated by TCRdb to 2020 to 2022). Study-level background: Because TCR sequencing was done on bulk RNA from unsorted whole blood, the alpha and beta chains could not be paired. Overall results and qualifications from the work: VDJdb matching was skewed toward anti-spike CD8 responses, so virus-specific expansions were likely underestimated and private and CD4 specificities were missed.

Libraries were built with 5' RACE. Sequencing used a NextSeq 500. The TCR library protocol attached unique molecular identifiers to individual cDNA molecules to correct for sequencing error and PCR bias. Both TCR alpha and beta chains were sequenced, and tight co-correlation was observed between alpha and beta sequence abundances in each sample. The original methods were these. V gene, J gene and CDR3 annotation of TCR sequences was performed with Decombinator V4. TCRs were defined as expanded if a significant change between any two time points was detected under a Poisson model with p below 0.0001. TCR abundances were normalised to the total number of TCRs sequenced per sample and expressed as counts per million. MAIT TCRs were defined by TRAV1-2 paired with TRAJ12, TRAJ20 or TRAJ33, and iNKT TCRs by TRAV10 paired with TRAJ18. A search of VDJdb, accessed on 1 November 2021, was run for TCRs annotated to CMV, EBV and SARS-CoV-2, with TCRs annotated for multiple antigens excluded. TCRdb ran its own pipeline on the public reads, namely fastp trimming at Q25 and MiXCR clone calling, and kept in-frame beta chains. Rows merge per CDR3 protein into single entries with the most common DNA and genes. The V and J calls and clone size come from TCRdb's table, not from the authors' own analysis. The sample has fewer than 100,000 distinct CDR3 sequences on record, about a sixth of them singletons. The ten largest clonotypes hold about 3% of the sample.

The CDR3 covers 20 residues, taking in both the cysteine and the phenylalanine. Just CDR3 DNA is preserved here, 60 bases in frame from base 1. Relative to germline, V is missing 5 bases and J is missing 6 bases, with 17 bases of the junction outside any gene match. According to the germline V gene (reference sequence), CDR1 reads LNHDA and CDR2 reads SQIVND. This was a case-control study nested in a cohort of healthcare workers in London, UK, who had nasopharyngeal swab PCR tests and blood samples taken every week. Healthcare workers were enrolled in the week of the UK lockdown, from 23 to 31 March 2020, and were followed every week for up to roughly 16 weeks. A remark on this clonotype: No cognate antigen has been identified for it. Base qualities are not provided; no much larger clone lies one nucleotide away.

This chain joins TRBV19 to TRBJ2-2, and 14 bases in between align with TRBD2. The TCR comes from an adult who was a healthcare worker with PCR-confirmed SARS-CoV-2 infection or an uninfected control (not recorded which). Source material: whole blood. The encoded CDR3 is CASSLLTPGTSGSLAGELFF. The sequenced DNA is TGTGCCAGTAGTCTCCTCACTCCCGGGACTAGCGGGAGTTTGGCCGGGGAGCTGTTTTTT.